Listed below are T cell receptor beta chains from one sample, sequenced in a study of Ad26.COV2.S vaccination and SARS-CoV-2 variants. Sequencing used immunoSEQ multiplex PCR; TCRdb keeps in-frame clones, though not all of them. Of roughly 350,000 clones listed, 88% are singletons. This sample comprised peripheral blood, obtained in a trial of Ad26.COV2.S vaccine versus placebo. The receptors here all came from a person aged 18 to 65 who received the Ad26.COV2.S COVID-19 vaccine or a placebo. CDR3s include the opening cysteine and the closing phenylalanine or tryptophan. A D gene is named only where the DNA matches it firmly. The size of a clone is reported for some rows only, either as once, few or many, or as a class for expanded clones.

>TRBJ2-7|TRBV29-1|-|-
TGCAGCGCCCTGATCCCGAGCTTCAGGGACCGGCTCCCTCTCTACGAGCAGTACTTC
CSALIPSFRDRLPLYEQYF
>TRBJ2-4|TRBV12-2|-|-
TGTGCAAGTCGTAGAGGGGAGCCCAAAAACATTCAGTACTTC
CASRRGEPKNIQYF
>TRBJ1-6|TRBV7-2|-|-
TGTGCCAGCAGCTTAGAGAGGCAGGGGAATTCACCCCTCCACTTT
CASSLERQGNSPLHF
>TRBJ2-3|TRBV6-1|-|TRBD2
TGTGCCAGCAGTGAATATTTACTAGCGGGAGGAAGGGCAGATACGCAGTATTTT
CASSEYLLAGGRADTQYF
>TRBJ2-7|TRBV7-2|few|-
TGTGCCAGCAGCTTAGCCCCCAGAACCTACGAGCAGTACTTC
CASSLAPRTYEQYF
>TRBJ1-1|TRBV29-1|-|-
TGCAGCGTTGAACCGAGCTTGACTGAAGCTTTCTTT
CSVEPSLTEAFF
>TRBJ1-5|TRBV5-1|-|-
TGCGCCAGCAGCTTGATACCTTATCAGCCCCAGCATTTT
CASSLIPYQPQHF
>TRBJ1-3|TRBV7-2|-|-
TGTGCCAGCAGCTTACTGGGGCGCTACTCTGGAAACACCATATATTTT
CASSLLGRYSGNTIYF
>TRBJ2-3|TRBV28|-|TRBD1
TGTGCCAGCAGTGAACCGGACAGGACAGCAGATACGCAGTATTTT
CASSEPDRTADTQYF
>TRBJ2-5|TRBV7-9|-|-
TGTGCCAGCAGCTTAGTATGGGACCGAAGAATACAAGAGACCCAGTACTTC
CASSLVWDRRIQETQYF
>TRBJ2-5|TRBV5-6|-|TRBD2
TGTGCCAGCAGCAGTAGCGGGGGGGCGTCCCAGTACTTC
CASSSSGGASQYF
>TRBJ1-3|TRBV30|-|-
TGTGCCTGGAGTGTACCCTCGGCAGCTGGAAACACCATATATTTT
CAWSVPSAAGNTIYF
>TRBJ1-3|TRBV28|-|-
TGTGCCAGCAGACGGGACATACCTGGAAACACCATATATTTT
CASRRDIPGNTIYF